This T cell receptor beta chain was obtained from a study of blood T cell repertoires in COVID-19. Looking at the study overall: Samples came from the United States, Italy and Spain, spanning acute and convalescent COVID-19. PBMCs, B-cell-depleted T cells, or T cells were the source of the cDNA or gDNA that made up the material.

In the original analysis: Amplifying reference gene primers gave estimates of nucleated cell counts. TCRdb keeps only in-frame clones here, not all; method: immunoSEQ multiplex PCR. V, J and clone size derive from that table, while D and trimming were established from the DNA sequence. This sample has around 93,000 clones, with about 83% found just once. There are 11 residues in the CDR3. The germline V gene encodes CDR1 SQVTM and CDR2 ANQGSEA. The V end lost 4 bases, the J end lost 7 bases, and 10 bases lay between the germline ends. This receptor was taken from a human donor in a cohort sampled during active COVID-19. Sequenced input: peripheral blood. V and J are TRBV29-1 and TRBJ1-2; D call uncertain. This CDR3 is CSVAPWPGYTF. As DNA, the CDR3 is TGCAGCGTTGCTCCTTGGCCTGGCTACACCTTC. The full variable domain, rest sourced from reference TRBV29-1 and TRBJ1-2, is SAVISQKPSRDICQRGTSLTIQCQVDSQVTMMFWYRQQPGQSLTLIATANQGSEATYESGFVIDKFPISRPNLTFSTLTVSNMSPEDSSIYLCSVAPWPGYTFGSGTRLTVV.